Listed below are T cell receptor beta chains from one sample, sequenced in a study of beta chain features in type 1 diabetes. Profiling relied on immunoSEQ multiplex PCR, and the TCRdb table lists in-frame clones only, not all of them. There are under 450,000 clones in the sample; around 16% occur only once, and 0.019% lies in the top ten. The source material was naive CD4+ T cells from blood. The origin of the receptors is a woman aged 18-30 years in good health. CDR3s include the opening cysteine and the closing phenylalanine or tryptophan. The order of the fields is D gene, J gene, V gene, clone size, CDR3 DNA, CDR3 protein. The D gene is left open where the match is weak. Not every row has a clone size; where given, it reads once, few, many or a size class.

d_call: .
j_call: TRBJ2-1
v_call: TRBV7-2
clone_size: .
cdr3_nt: TGTGCCAGCAGCCCATACAATGAGCAGTTCTTC
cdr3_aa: CASSPYNEQFF

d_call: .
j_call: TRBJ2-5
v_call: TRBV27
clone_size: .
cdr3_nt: TGTGCCAGCAGTTCGAGGCGAGGAGAGACCCAGTACTTC
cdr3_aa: CASSSRRGETQYF

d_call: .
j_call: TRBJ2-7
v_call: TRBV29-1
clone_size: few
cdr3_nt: TGCAGCGTTGGTAACTACCAGAACTACGAGCAGTACTTC
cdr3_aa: CSVGNYQNYEQYF

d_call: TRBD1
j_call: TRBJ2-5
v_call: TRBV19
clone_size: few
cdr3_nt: TGTGCCAGTAGCAGACTCCCGGGACAGGGGAACCAAGAGACCCAGTACTTC
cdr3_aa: CASSRLPGQGNQETQYF

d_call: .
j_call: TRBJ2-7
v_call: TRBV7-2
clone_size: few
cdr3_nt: TGTGCCAGCAGCTTATGGAATTCAGGGGAAGAGCAGTACTTC
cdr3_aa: CASSLWNSGEEQYF

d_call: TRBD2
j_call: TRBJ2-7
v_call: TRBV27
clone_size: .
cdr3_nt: TGTGCCAGCAGTCCGCGGACTAGCGGGATCGCCTACGAGCAGTACTTC
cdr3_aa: CASSPRTSGIAYEQYF

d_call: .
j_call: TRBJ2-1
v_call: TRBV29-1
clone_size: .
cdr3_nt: TGCAGCACGCGCCGGGGTTTAACCTACAATGAGCAGTTCTTC
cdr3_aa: CSTRRGLTYNEQFF

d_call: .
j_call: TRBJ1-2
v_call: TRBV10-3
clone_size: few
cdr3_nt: TGTGCCATCAGTGAGTCCAAGGGGTCTGCTAACTATGGCTACACCTTC
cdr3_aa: CAISESKGSANYGYTF

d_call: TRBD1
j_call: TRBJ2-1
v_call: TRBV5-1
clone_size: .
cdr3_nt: TGCGCCAGCAGCCTAACATCGGGACAGGGCACCGGTGAGCAGTTCTTC
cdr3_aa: CASSLTSGQGTGEQFF

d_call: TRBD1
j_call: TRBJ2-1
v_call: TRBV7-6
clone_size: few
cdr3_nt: TGTGCCAGCAGCTTATCGTGGGGGGGGACAGGGGAGACAAGCTCCTACAATGAGCAGTTCTTC
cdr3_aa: CASSLSWGGTGETSSYNEQFF

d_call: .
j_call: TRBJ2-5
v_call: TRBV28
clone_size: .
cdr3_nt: TGTGCCAGCAGTTTATGGGTCAGGGCAAAAGAGACCCAGTACTTC
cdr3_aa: CASSLWVRAKETQYF

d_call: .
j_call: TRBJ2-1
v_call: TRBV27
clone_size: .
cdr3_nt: TGTGCCAGCAGTCCTCCCGGAGATTTTTCCTCCTACAATGAGCAGTTCTTC
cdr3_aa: CASSPPGDFSSYNEQFF